These 30 T cell receptor beta chains came from one sample sequenced in a study of CD8 T cells in ankylosing spondylitis. No antigen is known for these receptors. TCRdb redid the calling of the 5' RACE reads with MiXCR, one entry per CDR3 protein. Of around 220,000 distinct CDR3 sequences in the sample, around 16% were seen once. The study, taken as a whole, reports: What seemed typical of ankylosing spondylitis blood was a TCR beta motif built from several highly homologous variants.

Material: blood, either unsorted or a sorted T cell fraction (not recorded which). These receptors were obtained from a male donor with ankylosing spondylitis.

This chain links TRBV27 with TRBJ1-4; possible D gene TRBD1, 5 bases. The CDR3 consists of 15 residues. V was trimmed by 0 bases and J by 4 bases, leaving 9 bases between them. Germline V lookup: CDR1 MNHEY, CDR2 SMNVEV (reference sequence). In DNA form, the CDR3 reads TGTGCCAGCAGTTTATCGGGGGGGTTTAATGAAAAACTGTTTTTT. It codes for CASSLSGGFNEKLFF.

This clonotype was found many times. The chain has TRBV12-3 or TRBV12-4 and TRBJ1-2; TRBD1 might be the D (5 bases). Trimming left V 4 bases short and J 7 bases short, with 13 bases between. This CDR3 region has 13 residues. CDR3 protein: CASSSEGPLGYTF. The CDR3 DNA follows: TGTGCCAGCAGTTCCGAGGGGCCCCTTGGCTACACCTTC.

There are a few counts of this clonotype. The chain links TRBV6-2 or TRBV6-3 to TRBJ2-1; 10 nucleotides match TRBD1. The CDR3 runs 15 residues. V lost 1 base and J lost 5; bases outside the gene matches: 2. Germline V gives CDR1 MNHEY, CDR2 SVGEGT. The CDR3 nucleotides read TGTGCCAGCAGTTACTTGGGACAGGGGAACAATGAGCAGTTCTTC. Translating gives CASSYLGQGNNEQFF.

This clonotype has a handful of counts. J is TRBJ1-1 and V is TRBV5-1; maybe TRBD1 (6 bases). The CDR3 length is 13 residues. Germline V lookup: CDR1 SGHRS, CDR2 YFSETQ. With 6 bases removed from V and 4 bases from J, the gap between germline ends came to 13 bases. The CDR3 sequence is CASTVQGGTEAFF. In nucleotides, the CDR3 is TGCGCCAGCACGGTACAGGGAGGCACTGAAGCTTTCTTT. The whole variable domain, filled in from reference TRBV5-1 and TRBJ1-1, reads KAGVTQTPRYLIKTRGQQVTLSCSPISGHRSVSWYQQTPGQGLQFLFEYFSETQRNKGNFPGRFSGRQFSNSRSEMNVSTLELGDSALYLCASTVQGGTEAFFGQGTRLTVV.

This clonotype came up many times. The chain uses TRBV4-1 and TRBJ2-2; possibly TRBD2 for D (5 bases). In germline, CDR1 is MGHRA, CDR2 YSYEKL. This CDR3 spans 17 amino acids. Trimming pared 0 bases from V and 3 bases from J, leaving 14 bases between. The chain's CDR3 is CASSQDFLGSDTGELFF. In DNA form, the CDR3 reads TGCGCCAGCAGCCAAGATTTCCTGGGTAGCGACACCGGGGAGCTGTTTTTT.

V is TRBV4-3 and J is TRBJ2-4; D is possibly TRBD1 (5 bases). This CDR3 spans 15 amino acids. The V end lost 0 bases, the J end lost 11 bases, and 17 bases lay between the germline ends. Germline V gene lookup returns CDR1 LGHNA and CDR2 YSLEER. CDR3 region: CASSQDNDPRAVQYF. CDR3 DNA: TGCGCCAGCAGCCAAGATAATGACCCCAGGGCTGTTCAGTACTTC.

This clonotype turned up a few times. As DNA, the CDR3 is TGTGCCAGCAGGGCCCGGGACTCAGGGACCGGGGAGCTGTTTTTT. Amino acids: CASRARDSGTGELFF. J is TRBJ2-2 and V is TRBV7-9, with TRBD2 as a possible D gene (6 bases). Germline CDR1 is SEHNR and CDR2 is FQNEAQ (reference sequence). The CDR3 is made up of 15 amino acids. V lost 6 bases, J lost 5 bases, and 16 bases lay in between. Full variable domain (missing parts from reference TRBV7-9 and TRBJ2-2): DTGVSQNPRHKITKRGQNVTFRCDPISEHNRLYWYRQTLGQGPEFLTYFQNEAQLEKSRLLSDRFSAERPKGSFSTLEIQRTEQGDSAMYLCASRARDSGTGELFFGEGSRLTVL.

This clonotype was recorded a few times. The chain employs TRBV20-1 and TRBJ2-7, with TRBD1 identical over 7 bases. CDR3 length: 14 amino acids. The V gene end was trimmed by 5 bases and the J gene end by 0 bases; junction bases not matched to a gene: 7. The germline V gene encodes CDR1 DFQATT and CDR2 SNEGSKA (reference sequence). CDR3 bases: TGCAGTGCTGCTAATACAGGGGACTCCTACGAGCAGTACTTC. The encoded protein is CSAANTGDSYEQYF.

This clonotype was detected ten times or more. The chain couples TRBV6-1 to TRBJ1-1; D is possibly TRBD1 (6 bases). Germline V CDR1 and CDR2: MNHNS, SASEGT. Trimming took 0 bases from V and 1 from J, leaving 6 bases between them. This CDR3 spans 14 amino acids. The CDR3 loop is CASSEAGGNTEAFF. The CDR3 DNA is TGTGCCAGCAGTGAAGCAGGGGGGAACACTGAAGCTTTCTTT.

This chain uses TRBV6-6 with TRBJ1-4, with 7 nucleotides matching TRBD1. Germline CDR1 reads MNHNY; CDR2 reads SVGAGI (reference sequence). The CDR3 runs 12 residues. V shed 6 bases, J shed 8 bases, and the junction held 3 bases outside the gene matches. DNA of the CDR3: TGTGCCAGCAGCCCACAGGGGGAAAAACTGTTTTTT. Encoded protein: CASSPQGEKLFF.

This clonotype was detected only a few times. The genes are TRBV20-1 and TRBJ2-7; the match to TRBD2 covers 8 bases. Germline CDR1 is DFQATT and CDR2 is SNEGSKA (reference sequence). The CDR3 totals 13 residues. Germline trimming cut 3 bases from V and 0 bases from J; bases unmatched to any gene: 1. In nucleotides, the CDR3 is TGCAGTGCTAGCGGGGGGGACTCCTACGAGCAGTACTTC. Translation: CSASGGDSYEQYF.

At least ten counts were recorded for this clonotype. The chain couples TRBV27 to TRBJ2-1, with a possible D match to TRBD1 (6 bases). CDR1 and CDR2 (germline): MNHEY, SMNVEV (reference sequence). There are 17 residues in the CDR3. The ends were cut back, 2 bases at V and 4 bases at J, with 18 bases in the middle. CDR3 amino acids: CASSLSGGGEVYNEQFF. The CDR3 DNA is TGTGCCAGCAGTTTAAGTGGGGGCGGAGAAGTATACAATGAGCAGTTCTTC.

The chain joins TRBV7-9 to TRBJ1-1, with D possibly TRBD1 on 6 matching bases. V was trimmed by 5 bases and J by 5 bases, leaving 15 bases between them. Germline loops: CDR1 SEHNR, CDR2 FQNEAQ (reference sequence). The CDR3 sequence is 14 residues long. The CDR3 DNA is TGTGCCAGCAGCCCTACAGGGAGGGGTACTGAAGCTTTCTTT. This encodes CASSPTGRGTEAFF.

This clonotype has just a few counts. This chain links TRBV20-1 with TRBJ2-1, with a possible D match to TRBD2 (6 bases). Germline CDR1 reads DFQATT; CDR2 reads SNEGSKA (reference sequence). The CDR3 runs 14 residues. V was clipped by 0 bases and J by 10 bases, with 16 bases between them. CDR3 residues: CSARDPRSGREQFF. CDR3 in DNA: TGCAGTGCTAGAGACCCCAGGTCGGGGAGGGAGCAGTTCTTC.

This clonotype has just a few counts. This chain connects TRBV5-1 to TRBJ2-7; 7 bases line up with TRBD1. Unmatched junction bases numbered 4, after V lost 4 bases and J lost 0 bases. CDR1 is SGHRS and CDR2 is YFSETQ in the germline V gene. The CDR3 extends over 14 amino acids. The CDR3 loop is CASSHWTGSYEQYF. CDR3 DNA: TGCGCCAGCAGCCACTGGACAGGCTCCTACGAGCAGTACTTC. Full variable domain (remainder filled in from reference TRBV5-1 and TRBJ2-7): KAGVTQTPRYLIKTRGQQVTLSCSPISGHRSVSWYQQTPGQGLQFLFEYFSETQRNKGNFPGRFSGRQFSNSRSEMNVSTLELGDSALYLCASSHWTGSYEQYFGPGTRLTVT.

Many counts were recorded for this clonotype. The chain has TRBV4-3 and TRBJ2-1; D gene ambiguous. The CDR3 totals 15 residues. Per the germline V gene, CDR1 is LGHNA and CDR2 is YSLEER. Trimming stripped 0 bases from V and 6 bases from J, with 12 bases between. The CDR3 sequence: CASSQDKDPFNEQFF. The CDR3 DNA reads as TGCGCCAGCAGCCAAGATAAGGACCCTTTCAATGAGCAGTTCTTC.

This clonotype turned up a few times. The chain employs TRBV20-1 and TRBJ2-1, with D possibly TRBD1 on 7 matching bases. Between the trimmed V and J ends, which lost 6 bases and 3 bases, there was a span of 12 bases. Germline values: CDR1 DFQATT, CDR2 SNEGSKA (reference sequence). The CDR3 contains 13 residues. In DNA form, the CDR3 reads TGCAGTGCCAGGGGGGTTAACTACAATGAGCAGTTCTTC. It translates to CSARGVNYNEQFF.

The V and J genes are TRBV12-3 or TRBV12-4 and TRBJ2-1; D uncertain. Trimming pared 1 base from V and 8 bases from J, leaving 9 bases between. The CDR3 covers 13 residues. The CDR3 DNA is TGTGCCAGCAGTTTAGTGGGCTTCGATGAGCAGTTCTTC. Translation: CASSLVGFDEQFF.

This clonotype was picked up a small number of times. The gene calls are TRBV7-9 and TRBJ2-7; perhaps D is TRBD1 or TRBD2 (5 bases each). The CDR3 has 15 residues. The V gene's germline CDR1 is SEHNR and CDR2 FQNEAQ (reference sequence). Trimming stripped 4 bases from V and 5 bases from J, with 18 bases between. In DNA, the CDR3 is TGTGCCAGCAGCTCTCGGGACGGCGACGGGAACGAGCAGTACTTC. This encodes CASSSRDGDGNEQYF.

This clonotype showed up just a few times. V usage is TRBV27 and J usage is TRBJ1-1, with D possibly TRBD1 on 6 matching bases. Deletions cut 0 bases from V and 7 bases from J, with 18 bases between. The CDR3 runs 16 residues. Per the germline V gene, CDR1 is MNHEY and CDR2 is SMNVEV (reference sequence). CDR3 amino acids: CASSLSAAGPGVEAFF. The CDR3 coding sequence is TGTGCCAGCAGTTTATCCGCAGCAGGGCCAGGGGTTGAAGCTTTCTTT.

This clonotype came up many times. The V and J genes are TRBV12-3 or TRBV12-4 and TRBJ2-7; D unclear. V dropped 4 bases and J dropped 1 base, with 14 bases sitting between them. The CDR3 consists of 15 residues. CDR3 sequence (DNA): TGTGCCAGCAGTTCAGACCTAAACCCATCCTACGAGCAGTACTTC. It is translated as CASSSDLNPSYEQYF.

The chain employs TRBV12-3 or TRBV12-4 and TRBJ2-2; 10 nucleotides agree with TRBD2. This CDR3 comprises 14 residues. J lost 6 bases, V lost 8 bases, and 6 bases had no gene match. The DNA for the CDR3 is TGTGCCAGCTCTAGCGGGGGCCCCCCCGGGGAGCTGTTTTTT. Its translation is CASSSGGPPGELFF.

The V gene is TRBV30, the J gene TRBJ2-5; unclear D gene. Germline V gene data show CDR1 as GTSNPN and CDR2 as SVGIG (reference sequence). Deletions cut 5 bases from V and 1 base from J, with 14 bases between. The CDR3 length is 14 residues. The CDR3 spells CAWSGIGVQETQYF. Written as DNA, the CDR3 is TGTGCCTGGTCTGGTATCGGTGTCCAAGAGACCCAGTACTTC.

This clonotype was observed a few times. The chain couples TRBV5-1 to TRBJ1-4; D is ambiguous. V was trimmed by 0 bases and J by 3 bases, leaving 18 bases between them. Germline CDR1 reads SGHRS; CDR2 reads YFSETQ. There are 18 residues in the CDR3. The CDR3 sequence is CASSLGQDGMRPNEKLFF. Here the CDR3 DNA reads TGCGCCAGCAGCTTGGGTCAGGACGGGATGCGTCCTAATGAAAAACTGTTTTTT.

The chain employs TRBV4-1 and TRBJ2-1; 10 positions agree with TRBD2. The V and J ends lost 5 bases and 4 bases, in that order; junction bases with no gene match: 5. This CDR3 has 15 amino acids. From germline, CDR1 is MGHRA and CDR2 YSYEKL. The CDR3 DNA is TGCGCCAGCAGCGGGGCTAGCGGGGGATACAATGAGCAGTTCTTC. Its protein is CASSGASGGYNEQFF.

V usage is TRBV29-1 and J usage is TRBJ1-2; no reliable D call. Germline-derived CDR1 and CDR2 are SQVTM and ANQGSEA. V dropped 0 bases and J dropped 7 bases, with 12 bases sitting between them. The CDR3 consists of 13 residues. CDR3 region: CSVEDRQTVGYTF. The CDR3, as DNA: TGCAGCGTTGAAGATCGGCAGACGGTTGGCTACACCTTC.

The V and J genes are TRBV7-8 and TRBJ1-2, with D uncertain. This CDR3 comprises 12 residues. CDR1 SGHVS and CDR2 FQNEAQ come from the germline V gene. The ends were cut back, 7 bases at V and 4 bases at J, with 10 bases in the middle. The CDR3 sequence is CASMDPGYGYTF. The CDR3 coding sequence is TGTGCCAGCATGGACCCAGGCTATGGCTACACCTTC.

The V call is TRBV5-1, the J call TRBJ2-7; D tentatively fits TRBD1 or TRBD2 (5 bases each). Germline V gene data show CDR1 as SGHRS and CDR2 as YFSETQ. The CDR3 totals 17 residues. The germline V and J ends were trimmed by 1 base and 1 base, with 18 bases remaining between them. The CDR3 DNA is TGCGCCAGCAGCTTGTCGTTGGCAGGGCCGGGGTCCTACGAGCAGTACTTC. Translation: CASSLSLAGPGSYEQYF. The variable domain in full, completed from reference TRBV5-1 and TRBJ2-7, reads KAGVTQTPRYLIKTRGQQVTLSCSPISGHRSVSWYQQTPGQGLQFLFEYFSETQRNKGNFPGRFSGRQFSNSRSEMNVSTLELGDSALYLCASSLSLAGPGSYEQYFGPGTRLTVT.

The chain carries TRBV3-1 and TRBJ2-7; 7 positions match TRBD2. The CDR3 runs to 15 residues. After removal of 1 base from V and 2 bases from J, the junction contained 5 bases not matched to a gene. Germline CDR1 and CDR2: LGHDT and YNNKEL (reference sequence). DNA of the CDR3: TGTGCCAGCAGCCAAGCGGGGGGTTCGGCCTACGAGCAGTACTTC. Protein product: CASSQAGGSAYEQYF.

The CDR3 loop is CASRPGIGELFF. The DNA for the CDR3 is TGTGCCAGCAGGCCAGGGATCGGGGAGCTGTTTTTT. The chain uses TRBV28 and TRBJ2-2; D is perhaps TRBD1 (5 bases). Germline V gene sequence: CDR1 MDHEN, CDR2 SYDVKM. The length of the CDR3 is 12 residues. V was shortened by 6 bases and J by 7 bases, with 9 bases between the two germline ends.